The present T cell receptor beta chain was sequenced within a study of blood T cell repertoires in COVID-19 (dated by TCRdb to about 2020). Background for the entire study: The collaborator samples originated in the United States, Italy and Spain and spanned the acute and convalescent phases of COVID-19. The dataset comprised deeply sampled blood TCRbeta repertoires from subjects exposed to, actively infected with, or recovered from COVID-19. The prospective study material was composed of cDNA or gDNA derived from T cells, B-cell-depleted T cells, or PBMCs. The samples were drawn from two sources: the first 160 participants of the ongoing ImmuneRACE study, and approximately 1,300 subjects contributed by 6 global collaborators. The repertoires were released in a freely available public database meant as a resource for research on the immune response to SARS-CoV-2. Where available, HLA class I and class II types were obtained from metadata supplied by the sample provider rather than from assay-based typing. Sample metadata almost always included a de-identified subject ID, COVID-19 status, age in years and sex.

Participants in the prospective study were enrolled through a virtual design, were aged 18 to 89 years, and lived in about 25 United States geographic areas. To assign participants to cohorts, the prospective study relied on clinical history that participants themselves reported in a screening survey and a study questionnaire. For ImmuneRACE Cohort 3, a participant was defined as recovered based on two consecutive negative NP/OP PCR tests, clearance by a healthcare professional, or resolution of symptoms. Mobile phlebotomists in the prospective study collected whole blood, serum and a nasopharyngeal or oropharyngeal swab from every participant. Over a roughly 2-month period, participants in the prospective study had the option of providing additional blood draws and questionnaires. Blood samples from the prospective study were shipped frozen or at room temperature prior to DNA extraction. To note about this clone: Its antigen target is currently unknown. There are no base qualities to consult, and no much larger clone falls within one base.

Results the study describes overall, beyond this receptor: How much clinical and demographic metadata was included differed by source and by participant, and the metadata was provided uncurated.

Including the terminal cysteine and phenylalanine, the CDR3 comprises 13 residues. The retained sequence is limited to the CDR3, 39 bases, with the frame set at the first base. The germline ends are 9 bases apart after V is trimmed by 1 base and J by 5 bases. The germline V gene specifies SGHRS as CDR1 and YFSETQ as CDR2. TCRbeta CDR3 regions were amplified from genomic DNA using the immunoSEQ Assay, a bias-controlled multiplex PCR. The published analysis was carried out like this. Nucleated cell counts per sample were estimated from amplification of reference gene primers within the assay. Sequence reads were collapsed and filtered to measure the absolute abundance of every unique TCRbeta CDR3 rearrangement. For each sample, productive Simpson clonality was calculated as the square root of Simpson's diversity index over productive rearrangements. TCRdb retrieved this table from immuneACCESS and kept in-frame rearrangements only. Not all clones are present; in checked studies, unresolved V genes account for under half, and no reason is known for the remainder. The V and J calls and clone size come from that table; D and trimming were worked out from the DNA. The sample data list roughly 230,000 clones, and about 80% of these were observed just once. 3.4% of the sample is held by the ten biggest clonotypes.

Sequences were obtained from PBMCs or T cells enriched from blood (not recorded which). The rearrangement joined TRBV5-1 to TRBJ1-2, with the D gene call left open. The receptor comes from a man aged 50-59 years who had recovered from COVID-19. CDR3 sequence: CASSLPNEYGYTF. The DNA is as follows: TGCGCCAGCAGCTTGCCGAATGAGTATGGCTACACCTTC.